The clone carrying this TCR beta chain has a handful of counts. Its specificity is unknown. The data belong to a study of T cell repertoires in cytomegalovirus infection. The CDR3 has 13 amino acids. Looked up from germline, CDR1 is SGHAT and CDR2 is FQNNGV. The V end lost 3 bases, the J end lost 1 base, and 6 bases lay between the germline ends. MiXCR, applied by TCRdb to the reads, yields one record per CDR3 protein. The sample lists roughly 49,000 distinct CDR3 sequences; roughly 20% were seen once. The receptor comes from a human donor in good health (CMV status not recorded). Some clones in this sample may be carry-over from other donors' samples. This chain joins TRBV11-2 and TRBJ2-5; D gene unclear. The sample comprised PBMCs, sequenced either directly or after in vitro stimulation (not recorded which). The CDR3 region is CASSFTAQETQYF. CDR3 DNA: TGTGCCAGCAGCTTCACAGCCCAAGAGACCCAGTACTTC.